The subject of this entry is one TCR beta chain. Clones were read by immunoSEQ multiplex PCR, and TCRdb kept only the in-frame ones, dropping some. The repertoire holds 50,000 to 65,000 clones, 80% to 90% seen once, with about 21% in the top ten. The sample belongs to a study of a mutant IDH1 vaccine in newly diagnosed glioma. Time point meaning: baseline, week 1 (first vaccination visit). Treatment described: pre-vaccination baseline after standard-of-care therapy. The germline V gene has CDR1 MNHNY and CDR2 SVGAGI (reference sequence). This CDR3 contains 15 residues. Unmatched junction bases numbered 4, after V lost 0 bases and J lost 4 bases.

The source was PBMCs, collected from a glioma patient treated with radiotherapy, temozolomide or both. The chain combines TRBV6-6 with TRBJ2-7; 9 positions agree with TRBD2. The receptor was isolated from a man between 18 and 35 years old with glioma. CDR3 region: CASSYSASGAYEQYF. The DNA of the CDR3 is TGTGCCAGCAGTTACTCGGCTAGCGGGGCTTACGAGCAGTACTTC.